A single sample gave rise to the 13 T cell receptor beta chains below, sequenced in a study of cytomegalovirus exposure and HLA in healthy donors. The PCR ran on 60 Vbeta and 13 Jbeta primers. The data were produced by immunoSEQ multiplex PCR, yet TCRdb's version contains in-frame clones alone and is incomplete. The table records over 100,000 clones, around 81% of them present only once. Sequenced sample: PBMCs. These receptors were obtained from a woman aged 25 to 45 in good health and CMV-seronegative.

V usage is TRBV14 and J usage is TRBJ2-5; D is possibly TRBD1 (5 bases). The CDR3 has 14 amino acids. Trimming left V 4 bases short and J 9 bases short, with 18 bases between. Germline CDR1 is SGHDN and CDR2 is FVKESK. CDR3 DNA: TGTGCCAGCAGCCTACTGACAGTACCCAGGCCCCAGTACTTC. Amino acid sequence: CASSLLTVPRPQYF.

The rearrangement uses TRBV7-2 and TRBJ1-4, with 7 positions matching TRBD1. The germline gives CDR1 SGHTA, CDR2 FQGNSA. Trimming cost V 5 bases and J 12 bases; bases outside gene matches: 12. The CDR3 consists of 14 residues. CDR3: CASSTDRATPELFF. The CDR3 DNA sequence: TGTGCCAGCAGCACCGACAGGGCGACCCCCGAACTGTTTTTT.

This rearrangement joins TRBV4-1 to TRBJ2-1; D call uncertain. V lost 1 base and J 0 bases, leaving 4 bases between the germline ends. The germline CDR1 and CDR2 sequences are MGHRA and YSYEKL. The CDR3 extends over 14 amino acids. CDR3 protein: CASSQGSSYNEQFF. The CDR3 nucleotides read TGCGCCAGCAGCCAAGGGAGCTCCTACAATGAGCAGTTCTTC.

The table lists this clone with a few counts. The chain recombines TRBV7-8 with TRBJ2-1; D possibly corresponds to TRBD2 (5 bases). The germline V gene encodes CDR1 SGHVS and CDR2 FQNEAQ. V was pared by 3 bases and J by 1 base, with 16 bases between. This CDR3 is built from 17 residues. CDR3 bases: TGTGCCAGCAGCTTTGACCCTGGGAGTTGGTCCTACAATGAGCAGTTCTTC. Encoded protein: CASSFDPGSWSYNEQFF.

The CDR3 DNA follows: TGTGCCAGCAGTGTCAGGGGGTCTAATGAAAAACTGTTTTTT. The encoded protein is CASSVRGSNEKLFF. The chain uses TRBV2 and TRBJ1-4, with 7 bases matching TRBD1. Germline V gene lookup returns CDR1 SNHLY and CDR2 FYNNEI. The CDR3 is 14 residues long. The trim removed 4 bases at V and 3 bases at J, leaving 2 bases unmatched.

The V call is TRBV2, the J call TRBJ2-3, with 8 bases identical to TRBD2. The CDR3 sequence is 15 residues long. Germline assignment: CDR1 SNHLY and CDR2 FYNNEI. V dropped 6 bases and J dropped 4; count of bases not matched to a gene: 9. The CDR3 protein is CASSPGERGSDTQYF. CDR3 DNA sequence: TGTGCCAGCAGCCCGGGTGAGCGGGGGTCAGATACGCAGTATTTT.

CDR3 amino acids: CASSSTGLMRSGYTF. CDR3 nucleotide sequence: TGTGCCAGCAGCTCGACGGGACTCATGAGATCGGGCTACACCTTC. The chain joins TRBV5-6 to TRBJ1-2, with D possibly TRBD1 on 5 matching bases. This CDR3 contains 15 residues. CDR1 and CDR2 from the germline V gene are SGHDT and YYEEEE. The V end lost 3 bases, the J end lost 8 bases, and 20 bases lay between the germline ends.

The chain joins TRBV25-1 to TRBJ2-2; D might be TRBD2 (6 bases). The CDR3 contains 18 residues. The V end lost 8 bases, the J end lost 3 bases, and 25 bases lay between the germline ends. Per germline, CDR1 MGHDK and CDR2 SYGVNS. CDR3 DNA: TGTGCCAGCGGGAGATGTGGCAACGGGAGTATGGACACCGGGGAGCTGTTTTTT. Translation: CASGRCGNGSMDTGELFF.

The chain combines TRBV7-9 with TRBJ2-1; 11 bases map to TRBD2. V lost 2 bases, J lost 6 bases, and 9 bases stayed unmatched. The CDR3 contains 17 residues. Germline V gene lookup returns CDR1 SEHNR and CDR2 FQNEAQ (reference sequence). In nucleotides, the CDR3 is TGTGCCAGCAGCTTACCACTACTAGCGGGAGTCTCCAATGAGCAGTTCTTC. Translating it yields CASSLPLLAGVSNEQFF.

The chain links TRBV7-2 to TRBJ1-1; no clear D. The CDR3 covers 13 residues. CDR1 is SGHTA and CDR2 is FQGNSA in the germline V gene. With 3 bases removed from V and 1 base from J, the gap between germline ends came to 6 bases. The CDR3 sequence is CASSFTENTEAFF. The CDR3, as DNA: TGTGCCAGCAGCTTTACAGAGAACACTGAAGCTTTCTTT.

The V and J genes are TRBV5-1 and TRBJ1-1; D is uncertain. V dropped 4 bases and J dropped 2 bases, with 15 bases sitting between them. This CDR3 contains 15 residues. CDR1 is SGHRS, CDR2 YFSETQ, per germline. Written as DNA, the CDR3 is TGCGCCAGCAGCCCCTGGGGAGCTAGCAACACTGAAGCTTTCTTT. Amino acids: CASSPWGASNTEAFF.

The chain links TRBV19 to TRBJ2-7, with 9 bases aligning to TRBD2. CDR3 length equals 15 residues. Germline V gene data show CDR1 as LNHDA and CDR2 as SQIVND (reference sequence). V shed 6 bases and J 5 bases; nucleotides not matched to a gene: 11. The CDR3, as DNA: TGTGCCAGTAGCCGAATTAGCGGGAGTGGCAACGAGCAGTACTTC. Translating gives CASSRISGSGNEQYF.

DNA of the CDR3: TGTGCCGGGGCGGGACTTCCGAGGACCCAGTACTTC. This translates into CAGAGLPRTQYF. J is TRBJ2-5 and V is TRBV2; D may be TRBD2 (6 bases). The V end was cut by 11 bases, the J end by 7 bases, with 17 bases between. In germline, CDR1 is SNHLY, CDR2 FYNNEI. The CDR3 runs 12 residues.